This entry lists 30 T cell receptor beta chains sequenced from one sample in a study of shared clonotypes between healthy human individuals. The assay was immunoSEQ multiplex PCR, and TCRdb's table has in-frame clones only and misses some. Of 400,000 to 600,000 clones in the sample, about 80% are singletons; the top ten hold about 12%. What was sequenced was PBMCs. These receptors came from a woman in her thirties or forties in good health. Some clones in this sample may be carry-over from other donors' samples.

The chain uses TRBV21-1 and TRBJ1-4; the DNA was not used to check the table's D call, TRBD1. TRBV21-1 is designated a pseudogene. This CDR3 contains 15 residues. The DNA of the CDR3 is TGTGCCAGCATCGGACAGACTGCAACTAATGAAAAACTGTTTTTT. Translation gives CASIGQTATNEKLFF.

This chain joins TRBV6-5 and TRBJ1-5; D not resolved. The CDR3 runs to 13 residues. Germline CDR1 is MNHEY and CDR2 is SVGAGI. Trimming shortened V by 3 bases and J by 5 bases, and 8 bases separated the two germline ends. CDR3 protein: CASSYYEDQPQHF. CDR3 DNA: TGTGCCAGCAGTTATTACGAGGATCAGCCCCAGCATTTT.

The rearrangement joins TRBV18 to TRBJ1-1; the D is unclear. Between the trimmed V and J ends, which lost 3 bases and 3 bases, there was a span of 14 bases. Germline CDR1 KGHSH, CDR2 LQKENI. The CDR3 contains 15 residues. The DNA for the CDR3 is TGTGCCAGCTCACCCGAGGCAGCAAGGGACACTGAAGCTTTCTTT. Translating gives CASSPEAARDTEAFF.

The chain employs TRBV30 and TRBJ2-7; D may match TRBD1 or TRBD2 (5 bases each). V dropped 5 bases and J dropped 0 bases, with 14 bases sitting between them. The CDR3 contains 14 residues. Looked up from germline, CDR1 is GTSNPN and CDR2 is SVGIG (reference sequence). The CDR3 nucleotides read TGTGCCTGGGCGTCCGGGACCCCCTCCTACGAGCAGTACTTC. This gives the protein CAWASGTPSYEQYF.

This rearrangement joins TRBV28 to TRBJ1-3; no reliable D call. The germline V gene encodes CDR1 MDHEN and CDR2 SYDVKM. Trimming removed 7 bases from V and 0 bases from J, with 16 bases in between. The CDR3 loop spans 16 amino acids. The CDR3 DNA reads as TGTGCCAGCACCCTACCCCGGGCAGCCTCTGGAAACACCATATATTTT. Its protein product is CASTLPRAASGNTIYF.

This clone was detected a few times. This sequence joins TRBV25-1 and TRBJ2-2; 7 nucleotides match TRBD1. The length of the CDR3 is 16 residues. The V segment lost 4 bases and the J segment 1 base; nucleotides outside the gene matches: 6. From germline, CDR1 is MGHDK and CDR2 SYGVNS. The CDR3 sequence: CASSATGTVNTGELFF. CDR3 sequence (DNA): TGTGCCAGCAGTGCTACCGGGACAGTGAACACCGGGGAGCTGTTTTTT. Using reference TRBV25-1 and TRBJ2-2 for the parts outside the CDR3, the full variable domain is EADIYQTPRYLVIGTGKKITLECSQTMGHDKMYWYQQDPGMELHLIHYSYGVNSTEKGDLSSESTVSRIRTEHFPLTLESARPSHTSQYLCASSATGTVNTGELFFGEGSRLTVL.

CDR3 coding DNA: TGTGCCAGCAGCTTAGATGCGGGAGGTGGCACAGATACGCAGTATTTT. Residues: CASSLDAGGGTDTQYF. The chain is built from TRBV7-9 and TRBJ2-3, with 8 positions matching TRBD2. After removal of 1 base from V and 1 base from J, the junction contained 4 bases not matched to a gene. Germline V gives CDR1 SEHNR, CDR2 FQNEAQ (reference sequence). The length of the CDR3 is 16 residues.

This rearrangement joins TRBV5-6 to TRBJ2-7; tentative D call: TRBD1 (6 bases). CDR3 length: 14 amino acids. V dropped 0 bases and J dropped 7 bases, with 14 bases sitting between them. Germline CDR1 is SGHDT and CDR2 is YYEEEE. The CDR3 nucleotides are TGTGCCAGCAGCTTGGAACAGGGCTATCGGGAGCAGTACTTC. Its protein product is CASSLEQGYREQYF. The full variable domain, rest sourced from reference TRBV5-6 and TRBJ2-7, is DAGVTQSPTHLIKTRGQQVTLRCSPKSGHDTVSWYQQALGQGPQFIFQYYEEEERQRGNFPDRFSGHQFPNYSSELNVNALLLGDSALYLCASSLEQGYREQYFGPGTRLTVT.

This chain joins TRBV9 and TRBJ2-7; 8 bases agree with TRBD1. The germline V gene has CDR1 SGDLS and CDR2 YYNGEE. This CDR3 is built from 13 residues. The V and J ends lost 4 bases and 3 bases, in that order; junction bases with no gene match: 3. Written as DNA, the CDR3 is TGTGCCAGCAGCCGTGGACAGGGCTACGAGCAGTACTTC. It is translated as CASSRGQGYEQYF.

The rearrangement uses TRBV11-2 and TRBJ2-6, with 13 bases that match TRBD2. This CDR3 spans 18 amino acids. Per the germline V gene, CDR1 is SGHAT and CDR2 is FQNNGV. V lost 4 bases to trimming and J lost 2 bases; unmatched junction nucleotides: 5. The CDR3: CASSSGLAGEAGANVLTF. The CDR3 coding sequence is TGTGCCAGCAGCTCCGGACTAGCGGGAGAGGCTGGGGCCAACGTCCTGACTTTC.

The rearrangement joins TRBV25-1 to TRBJ1-2, with D perhaps TRBD1 (5 bases). The ends were cut back, 3 bases at V and 4 bases at J, with 12 bases in the middle. Germline CDR1 reads MGHDK; CDR2 reads SYGVNS. The CDR3 is made up of 14 amino acids. DNA for the CDR3: TGTGCCAGCAGTGATGGGGCCCTCTCCTATGGCTACACCTTC. This encodes CASSDGALSYGYTF.

CDR3 DNA sequence: TGTGCCAGCAGCTTAGGACTAGCGGGGAATGAGCAGTTCTTC. Its translation is CASSLGLAGNEQFF. The chain couples TRBV13 to TRBJ2-1, with 10 bases matching TRBD2. CDR3 length: 14 amino acids. CDR1 and CDR2 (germline): PRHDT, FYEKMQ (reference sequence). The V and J ends lost 0 bases and 7 bases, in that order; junction bases with no gene match: 0.

The chain joins TRBV7-2 to TRBJ2-2; D is unresolved. CDR1 and CDR2 (germline): SGHTA, FQGNSA. The CDR3 covers 15 residues. V shed 2 bases and J shed 4 bases, with 11 bases lying between them. DNA for the CDR3: TGTGCCAGCAGCTTATCGGAGCCATCCACCGGGGAGCTGTTTTTT. Its protein is CASSLSEPSTGELFF.

Worth noting for this clone: An end of the junction does not agree with germline; a read error may underlie this. The CDR3 here is CASSPSGTSTDTQYF. The CDR3 nucleotides are TGTGCTAGCAGCCCCTCCGGGACTAGCACAGATACGCAGTATTTT. J is TRBJ2-3 and V is TRBV7-7; weak D call: TRBD2 (6 bases). CDR3 length equals 15 residues. Germline assignment: CDR1 SSHAT and CDR2 FNYEAQ (reference sequence).

The chain couples TRBV7-2 to TRBJ2-3; 9 nucleotides line up with TRBD2. This CDR3 region has 15 residues. Trimming at V came to 5 bases and at J to 6 bases, leaving 9 bases not matched to a gene. Germline V CDR1 and CDR2: SGHTA, FQGNSA. The CDR3 protein is CASSQRASGIDTQYF. As DNA, the CDR3 is TGTGCCAGCAGCCAAAGGGCTAGCGGGATCGATACGCAGTATTTT. The variable domain in full, completed from reference TRBV7-2 and TRBJ2-3, reads GAGVSQSPSNKVTEKGKDVELRCDPISGHTALYWYRQSLGQGLEFLIYFQGNSAPDKSGLPSDRFSAERTGGSVSTLTIQRTQQEDSAVYLCASSQRASGIDTQYFGPGTRLTVL.

The chain employs TRBV29-1 and TRBJ1-5; D is undetermined. Trimming removed 7 bases at V and 2 bases at J, with 9 bases between. The CDR3 is 12 amino acids. Per germline, CDR1 SQVTM and CDR2 ANQGSEA. The CDR3 protein is CSALWGNQPQHF. The CDR3, as DNA: TGCAGCGCTCTCTGGGGCAATCAGCCCCAGCATTTT.

The chain combines TRBV10-2 with TRBJ2-1, with TRBD2 identical over 8 bases. In germline, CDR1 is WSHSY, CDR2 SAAADI. The CDR3 consists of 14 residues. V dropped 6 bases and J dropped 0; count of bases not matched to a gene: 1. The CDR3 loop is CASRSGGSYNEQFF. The CDR3 bases are TGCGCCAGCAGAAGCGGGGGCTCCTACAATGAGCAGTTCTTC.

This clone was detected a few times. The CDR3: CASRAWAAGAEAFF. The CDR3 nucleotides are TGTGCCAGTAGGGCGTGGGCAGCGGGGGCTGAAGCTTTCTTT. The chain joins TRBV19 to TRBJ1-1; a possible D gene is TRBD1 (5 bases). The CDR3 is made up of 14 amino acids. CDR1 and CDR2 (germline): LNHDA, SQIVND (reference sequence). V shed 6 bases and J shed 6 bases, with 17 bases lying between them.

The V call is TRBV5-1, the J call TRBJ2-1; TRBD1 or TRBD2 may be the D gene (5 bases each). This CDR3 has 13 amino acids. CDR1 and CDR2 from the germline V gene are SGHRS and YFSETQ. The V and J ends lost 0 bases and 10 bases respectively, with 11 bases between them. CDR3 sequence: CASSLGDGVEQFF. CDR3 coding DNA: TGCGCCAGCAGCTTGGGGGACGGAGTAGAGCAGTTCTTC.

The J gene is TRBJ2-1, the V gene TRBV6-1; D is unclear. CDR1 is MNHNS and CDR2 is SASEGT in the germline V gene. The V end lost 3 bases, the J end lost 3 bases, and 12 bases lay between the germline ends. The CDR3 has 15 residues. CDR3 in DNA: TGTGCCAGCAGTGAGGGCGGATCAAACTACAATGAGCAGTTCTTC. Protein product: CASSEGGSNYNEQFF.

The rearrangement joins TRBV5-4 to TRBJ2-5; TRBD1 might be the D (5 bases). The tail of the sequence fits TRBJ2-7 better, so the J call may be wrong. This CDR3 has 15 amino acids. Per the germline V gene, CDR1 is SGHNT and CDR2 is YYREEE (reference sequence). The CDR3 loop reads CASSDRDRPSYEQYF. CDR3 DNA sequence: TGTGCCAGCAGCGACCGAGACAGACCCTCCTACGAGCAGTACTTC.

The sample holds one count of this clone. The J gene is TRBJ2-2, the V gene TRBV7-3; D tentatively fits TRBD1 or TRBD2 (5 bases each). V lost 8 bases and J 7 bases, leaving 17 bases between the germline ends. The germline V gene encodes CDR1 SGHTA and CDR2 FQGTGA. CDR3 length: 14 residues. CDR3 sequence: CASARRERGGELFF. The DNA for the CDR3 is TGTGCCAGCGCCCGCAGGGAGCGAGGCGGGGAGCTGTTTTTT.

This sequence joins TRBV5-6 and TRBJ2-2; 12 nucleotides agree with TRBD1. Germline CDR1 and CDR2: SGHDT and YYEEEE. Losses at the gene ends were 3 bases for V and 5 bases for J; bases not matched to a gene: 2. The CDR3 is 15 residues long. In nucleotides, the CDR3 is TGTGCCAGCAGCTGGGACAGGGGGCTTACCGGGGAGCTGTTTTTT. Amino acids: CASSWDRGLTGELFF.

The chain joins TRBV9 to TRBJ2-2; the D gene is possibly TRBD2 (6 bases). V lost 2 bases and J lost 5, with 16 bases in between. The CDR3 sequence is 16 residues long. Germline V gene sequence: CDR1 SGDLS, CDR2 YYNGEE. The CDR3, as DNA: TGTGCCAGCAGCGTGTCGGGAGAGATTATAACCGGGGAGCTGTTTTTT. Amino acids: CASSVSGEIITGELFF.

The rearrangement links TRBV9 to TRBJ2-5; 8 bases agree with TRBD2. The CDR3 loop spans 15 amino acids. Germline CDR1 is SGDLS and CDR2 is YYNGEE. The trim removed 2 bases at V and 4 bases at J, leaving 7 bases unmatched. Here the CDR3 DNA reads TGTGCCAGCAGCGTTCTGCCGGGAGGGTTAGAGACCCAGTACTTC. Its protein is CASSVLPGGLETQYF.

The genes are TRBV19 and TRBJ1-1; D remains ambiguous. Germline CDR1 reads LNHDA; CDR2 reads SQIVND (reference sequence). Deletions cut 8 bases from V and 11 bases from J, with 9 bases between. This CDR3 spans 9 amino acids. For the CDR3, the DNA is TGTGCCAGTGGAGATAGTGCTTTCTTT. This gives the protein CASGDSAFF.

This clone was seen a few times. The chain has TRBV11-2 and TRBJ2-2, with D uncertain. The CDR3 is made up of 17 amino acids. V lost 5 bases and J 4 bases, leaving 20 bases between the germline ends. The germline V gene encodes CDR1 SGHAT and CDR2 FQNNGV. The CDR3 coding sequence is TGTGCCAGCAGCCCACTCCGCGGACGCCCCGCCACCGGGGAGCTGTTTTTT. Its translation is CASSPLRGRPATGELFF.

This clone has a handful of counts. This sequence joins TRBV30 and TRBJ1-2, with D uncertain. The ends were cut back, 3 bases at V and 8 bases at J, with 13 bases in the middle. There are 12 residues in the CDR3. Germline CDR1 is GTSNPN and CDR2 is SVGIG (reference sequence). The chain's CDR3 is CAWSHSLEGYTF. CDR3 DNA sequence: TGTGCCTGGAGCCATAGCCTAGAGGGCTACACCTTC.

The chain couples TRBV27 to TRBJ1-2; 7 nucleotides agree with TRBD1. This CDR3 has 15 residues. The J segment lost 5 bases and the V segment lost 5 bases, leaving 11 bases of the junction unmatched. Germline V CDR1 and CDR2: MNHEY, SMNVEV (reference sequence). CDR3 residues: CASSANRGDLYGYTF. In nucleotides, the CDR3 is TGTGCCAGCAGTGCAAACAGGGGAGACCTGTATGGCTACACCTTC.

The chain combines TRBV30 with TRBJ2-7; TRBD2 might be the D (6 bases). Per germline, CDR1 GTSNPN and CDR2 SVGIG (reference sequence). The CDR3 totals 13 residues. Trimming removed 5 bases from V and 1 base from J, with 12 bases in between. The CDR3 loop is CAWQVGGSYEQYF. The CDR3 region has the DNA TGTGCCTGGCAGGTGGGGGGATCCTACGAGCAGTACTTC.